Listed below are T cell receptor beta chains from one sample, sequenced in a study of shared clonotypes between healthy human individuals. Assay used: immunoSEQ multiplex PCR; TCRdb lists only in-frame clones, some missing. This table has roughly 410,000 clones, 90% to 97% appearing once. Sequencing input: memory CD8+ T cells sorted from blood. These receptors all stem from a man aged 30 to 39 in good health. CDR3s include the opening cysteine and the closing phenylalanine or tryptophan. A D gene is named only where the DNA matches it firmly. Not every row has a clone size; where given, it reads once, few, many or a size class.

length	D	V	J	size	CDR3	DNA
13	-	TRBV27	TRBJ2-3	-	CASRSVRTDTQYF	TGTGCCAGCAGGTCCGTACGCACAGATACGCAGTATTTT
16	-	TRBV28	TRBJ2-7	-	CASRSEVWQGRHEQYF	TGTGCCAGCAGGTCCGAAGTATGGCAGGGGAGGCACGAGCAGTACTTC
16	TRBD2	TRBV28	TRBJ2-3	-	CASSWGLAGYTDTQYF	TGTGCCAGCAGTTGGGGACTAGCGGGATATACAGATACGCAGTATTTT
13	TRBD1	TRBV2	TRBJ2-7	-	CASSGDRNYEQYF	TGTGCCAGCAGTGGGGACAGGAACTACGAGCAGTACTTC
16	-	TRBV7-7	TRBJ1-1	-	CASSLVVRWGNTEAFF	TGTGCTAGCAGCTTAGTCGTTAGGTGGGGAAACACTGAAGCTTTCTTT
11	TRBD2	TRBV29-1	TRBJ2-7	-	CSVGSGSEQYF	TGCAGCGTTGGTAGCGGGAGCGAGCAGTACTTC
13	-	TRBV29-1	TRBJ2-3	-	CSAKSGKGDTQYF	TGCAGCGCCAAAAGCGGAAAGGGAGATACGCAGTATTTT
14	-	TRBV28	TRBJ1-2	-	CASSLGGGGAGYTF	TGTGCCAGCAGTTTAGGTGGTGGGGGCGCTGGCTACACCTTC
13	-	TRBV5-1	TRBJ1-2	-	CASSLGQNYGYTF	TGCGCCAGCAGCTTGGGACAGAACTATGGCTACACCTTC
16	TRBD1	TRBV14	TRBJ2-2	-	CASSRRQGANTGELFF	TGTGCCAGCAGCCGCCGACAGGGGGCGAACACCGGGGAGCTGTTTTTT
16	TRBD1	TRBV6-5	TRBJ2-3	-	CASSSRRQGRTDTQYF	TGTGCCAGCAGTTCCCGGCGACAGGGAAGGACAGATACGCAGTATTTT
15	TRBD2	TRBV6-5	TRBJ2-7	-	CASSYSLAGESEQYF	TGTGCCAGCAGTTACTCCTTAGCGGGAGAGAGCGAGCAGTACTTC
13	-	TRBV6-5	TRBJ1-3	-	CASSYNSGNTIYF	TGTGCCAGCAGTTATAACTCTGGAAACACCATATATTTT
15	TRBD1	TRBV27	TRBJ1-5	-	CASSPGTGWDQPQHF	TGTGCCAGCAGTCCAGGGACAGGGTGGGATCAGCCCCAGCATTTT
16	TRBD2	TRBV18	TRBJ2-1	-	CASSPFILQREIEQFF	TGTGCCAGCTCACCATTCATACTTCAGCGGGAGATTGAGCAGTTCTTC
16	TRBD1	TRBV10-1	TRBJ1-3	-	CASSGDRGLSGNTIYF	TGCGCCAGCAGCGGGGACAGGGGACTATCTGGAAACACCATATATTTT
13	TRBD2	TRBV27	TRBJ2-2	-	CASSWGGTRELFF	TGTGCCAGCAGTTGGGGGGGAACCAGGGAGCTGTTTTTT
17	-	TRBV11-2	TRBJ2-2	-	CASSLVGPGSNTGELFF	TGTGCCAGCAGCTTAGTAGGGCCAGGTTCGAACACCGGGGAGCTGTTTTTT
14	TRBD1	TRBV11-2	TRBJ2-7	-	CASSLLGQGYEQYF	TGTGCCAGCAGCTTGCTAGGACAGGGGTACGAGCAGTACTTC
12	-	TRBV2	TRBJ2-5	-	CASLRIDGGQYF	TGTGCCAGCTTAAGAATTGACGGCGGTCAGTACTTC
12	-	TRBV27	TRBJ2-7	-	CAIPREFYEQYF	TGTGCCATCCCACGAGAGTTCTACGAGCAGTACTTC
16	TRBD1	TRBV9	TRBJ1-2	-	CASSVRLGQGNDGYTF	TGTGCCAGCAGCGTAAGACTGGGACAGGGTAACGATGGCTACACCTTC
16	-	TRBV4-2	TRBJ2-2	-	CASSPGSSGNTGELFF	TGTGCCAGCAGCCCTGGGTCCAGCGGGAACACCGGGGAGCTGTTTTTT
13	-	TRBV11-3	TRBJ2-3	-	CASSLGIADTQYF	TGTGCCAGCAGCTTAGGGATTGCAGATACGCAGTATTTT
13	-	TRBV7-2	TRBJ1-2	-	CASSLAREYGYTF	TGTGCCAGCAGCTTAGCGCGGGAATATGGCTACACCTTC
11	-	TRBV6-1	TRBJ2-3	once	CASGGGDTQYF	TGTGCCAGCGGAGGGGGAGATACGCAGTATTTT
15	-	TRBV12-5	TRBJ2-3	-	CASGLDDRNTDTQYF	TGTGCTAGTGGTTTGGACGACAGGAACACAGATACGCAGTATTTT
12	-	TRBV28	TRBJ2-1	few	CASSSGTPSEFF	TGTGCCAGCAGTTCAGGGACTCCGTCCGAGTTCTTC
15	TRBD2	TRBV19	TRBJ2-7	-	CASSIMASGSSEQYF	TGTGCCAGTAGTATAATGGCTAGCGGGAGTTCCGAGCAGTACTTC
15	TRBD2	TRBV7-9	TRBJ2-3	-	CASNPKSGRADTQYF	TGTGCCAGCAACCCGAAGAGCGGGAGGGCAGATACGCAGTATTTT
17	-	TRBV10-3	TRBJ2-1	-	CAISERPTSQPYNEQFF	TGTGCCATCAGTGAGAGGCCAACTAGCCAGCCATACAATGAGCAGTTCTTC
14	-	TRBV15	TRBJ1-3	-	CATSSGGPGNTIYF	TGTGCCACCAGCAGCGGGGGGCCAGGAAACACCATATATTTT
13	-	TRBV11-3	TRBJ2-2	-	CASSSGWVGELFF	TGTGCCAGCAGCTCCGGTTGGGTCGGGGAGCTGTTTTTT
14	TRBD2	TRBV19	TRBJ2-7	-	CASRPGLAAYEQYF	TGTGCCAGTAGACCCGGGCTAGCGGCCTACGAGCAGTACTTC
15	-	TRBV2	TRBJ2-7	-	CASSEGSRAGYEQYF	TGTGCCAGCAGTGAAGGTAGCCGGGCTGGGTACGAGCAGTACTTC
13	-	TRBV4-2	TRBJ2-7	-	CASSPRLVYEQYF	TGTGCCAGCAGCCCGCGACTAGTCTACGAGCAGTACTTC